A selection of T cell receptor beta chains follows, all from one sample in a study of T cells in Graves' hyperthyroidism and ophthalmopathy. TCRdb independently ran MiXCR on the multiplex PCR reads; one entry per CDR3 protein. In the table there are 530,000 or so distinct CDR3 sequences, approximately 25% of which are singletons. Source material: blood. All receptors derive from a woman aged 25 to 39 with Graves' ophthalmopathy. Each CDR3 is given with its conserved first and last residue. D genes are given only for firm matches. Clone size is not always given. Where it is, it says once, few, many or a class for expanded clones.

>TRBJ1-2|once|TRBV6-2/TRBV6-3|-|14
TGTGCCAGCAGCCAGGTCGCCCTGGAATTTGGCTACACCTTC
CASSQVALEFGYTF
>TRBJ2-7|many|TRBV24-1|-|15
TGTGCCCCCCCTGGGAGGCTGGTAAGCGGCTACGAGCAGTACTTC
CAPPGRLVSGYEQYF
>TRBJ2-2|-|TRBV5-1|TRBD2|16
TGCGCCAGCAGCTTCCCCGCAGCGGGGGACACCGGGGAGCTGTTTTTT
CASSFPAAGDTGELFF
>TRBJ2-7|-|TRBV7-2|-|14
TGTGCCAGCAGCTCCCCCCCTGGCCTATACGAGCAGTACTTC
CASSSPPGLYEQYF
>TRBJ1-2|-|TRBV5-4|TRBD1|14
TGTGCCAGCAGCTGGGGACAGGGGGCGCCTGGCTACACCTTC
CASSWGQGAPGYTF
>TRBJ2-2|-|TRBV7-9|-|13
TGTGCCAGCAGCTTAGGGGAACACGGGGAGCTGTTTTTT
CASSLGEHGELFF
>TRBJ1-1|-|TRBV29-1|-|14
TGCAGCGTTGAAGATCCGCCAGGTAACACTGAAGCTTTCTTT
CSVEDPPGNTEAFF
>TRBJ2-7|-|TRBV6-4|-|14
TGTGCCAGCAGTGTTGCAGTAGGGAACTACGAGCAGTACTTC
CASSVAVGNYEQYF
>TRBJ1-5|many|TRBV10-3|-|13
TGTGCCATCAGGAGGGAGGGGAATCAGCCCCAGCATTTT
CAIRREGNQPQHF
>TRBJ1-1|few|TRBV18|-|13
TGTGCCAGCTCACCCGATGGTCTCACTGAAGCTTTCTTT
CASSPDGLTEAFF
>TRBJ1-6|-|TRBV4-2|TRBD1|15
TGTGCCAGCAGCCCTCTACAGGGGGGAAATTCACCCCTCCACTTT
CASSPLQGGNSPLHF
>TRBJ1-1|-|TRBV18|-|16
TGTGCCAGCTCACCACAAGAGGGGGGGCTGCGGACTGAAGCTTTCTTT
CASSPQEGGLRTEAFF
>TRBJ1-1|many|TRBV29-1|-|14
TGCAGCGTTCCAGGGTGGACGCAGAACACTGAAGCTTTCTTT
CSVPGWTQNTEAFF
>TRBJ2-4|many|TRBV11-2|TRBD1|15
TGTGCCAGCAGCTCCACCCCGGACAGGGGTAACATTCAGTACTTC
CASSSTPDRGNIQYF
>TRBJ1-5|many|TRBV19|-|15
TGTGCCAGTAGTGAAGGGAGGTTTGGCAATCAGCCCCAGCATTTT
CASSEGRFGNQPQHF
>TRBJ1-2|many|TRBV5-1|-|15
TGCGCCAGCAGCGTCCACAGGGAAGCTAACTATGGCTACACCTTC
CASSVHREANYGYTF
>TRBJ1-2|many|TRBV29-1|-|12
TGCAGCGTTGGGACAGAAATCTATGGCTACACCTTC
CSVGTEIYGYTF
>TRBJ2-5|many|TRBV20-1|TRBD2|15
TGCAGTGCGTTGGGTCCCCGGCGGGGGGAAGAGACCCAGTACTTC
CSALGPRRGEETQYF
>TRBJ1-2|many|TRBV28|TRBD1|15
TGTGCCAGCAGTCAGCATACCGGGACAGGGGTCGGCTACACCTTC
CASSQHTGTGVGYTF
>TRBJ2-2|many|TRBV6-1|-|13
TGTGCCAGCGGGGTGCCGGACACCGGGGAGCTGTTTTTT
CASGVPDTGELFF
>TRBJ1-2|-|TRBV3-1|-|16
TGTGCCAGCAGCCAATCTCACCCCGGGCAGGAATATGGCTACACCTTC
CASSQSHPGQEYGYTF
>TRBJ2-6|many|TRBV30|-|16
TGTGCCTGGAGTGTACTTGGGTTCTCTGGGGCCAACGTCCTGACTTTC
CAWSVLGFSGANVLTF
>TRBJ1-2|-|TRBV11-2|-|17
TGTGCCAGCAGCCCTACCTACGACAGAAGTCTAGGCTATGGCTACACCTTC
CASSPTYDRSLGYGYTF
>TRBJ1-6|many|TRBV6-5|-|16
TGTGCCAGCAGTTACCTTTCGAGCTCCTATAATTCACCCCTCCACTTT
CASSYLSSSYNSPLHF
>TRBJ1-5|-|TRBV25-1|-|13
TGTGCCAGCAGTGATTCCAAGAATCAGCCCCAGCATTTT
CASSDSKNQPQHF
>TRBJ1-2|many|TRBV6-1|-|13
TGTGCCAGCAGCCCCGGGATTGCTTATGGCTACACCTTC
CASSPGIAYGYTF
>TRBJ2-7|few|TRBV20-1|TRBD1|13
TGCAGTGCTAGGAGAGGGGGCCTCTACGAGCAGTACTTC
CSARRGGLYEQYF
>TRBJ1-5|few|TRBV29-1|-|13
TGCAGCGTCGCTACCAACAGGGACCAGCCCCAGCATTTT
CSVATNRDQPQHF
>TRBJ2-7|-|TRBV28|TRBD1|14
TGTGCCAGCAGTTTATTTACAGGGGGGTACGAGCAGTACTTC
CASSLFTGGYEQYF
>TRBJ1-1|many|TRBV27|-|14
TGTGCCAGCAGCCCTACAGAGATGAACACTGAAGCTTTCTTT
CASSPTEMNTEAFF
>TRBJ1-1|many|TRBV12-3/TRBV12-4|-|14
TGTGCCAGCAGATACTCCGACATGAACACTGAAGCTTTCTTT
CASRYSDMNTEAFF
>TRBJ1-5|many|TRBV7-9|TRBD1|15
TGTGCCAGCAGCTTAGATGGCAGGGGGGGACAGCCCCAGCATTTT
CASSLDGRGGQPQHF
>TRBJ1-3|many|TRBV6-5|-|14
TGTGCCAGCGCTTACAGACCCACTGGAAACACCATATATTTT
CASAYRPTGNTIYF
>TRBJ2-7|few|TRBV13|TRBD1|14
TGTGCCAGCAGCTTAGGTGGGACAGACTACGAGCAGTACTTC
CASSLGGTDYEQYF
>TRBJ1-2|-|TRBV11-2|-|17
TGTGCCAGCAGCTTAGGCCCCACAGGGATAAGGAGCTATGGCTACACCTTC
CASSLGPTGIRSYGYTF
>TRBJ1-5|-|TRBV2|-|16
TGTGCCAGCAGTGAACCCAGGGGATATAGCAATCAGCCCCAGCATTTT
CASSEPRGYSNQPQHF
>TRBJ1-3|many|TRBV7-9|-|14
TGTGCCAGCAGCTTAGAGGCGGCTGGAAACACCATATATTTT
CASSLEAAGNTIYF
>TRBJ1-2|few|TRBV6-1|-|13
TGTGCCAGCAGAGCGTCACAGAACTATGGCTACACCTTC
CASRASQNYGYTF
>TRBJ2-2|many|TRBV7-3|TRBD1|15
TGTGCCAGCAGCTTAACGGCACAGGGGAACGGGGAGCTGTTTTTT
CASSLTAQGNGELFF
>TRBJ2-2|-|TRBV4-1|-|16
TGCGCCAGCAGCCAAGAAGGACTCCTGAACACCGGGGAGCTGTTTTTT
CASSQEGLLNTGELFF
>TRBJ1-6|many|TRBV6-2/TRBV6-3|TRBD1|17
TGTGCCAGCAGCCCTTCCGGGACAGGGGATTTCGTTTCACCCCTCCACTTT
CASSPSGTGDFVSPLHF
>TRBJ1-2|many|TRBV12-3/TRBV12-4|-|14
TGTGCCAGCAGTTTAAAAGGGTCGGGCCATGGCTACACCTTC
CASSLKGSGHGYTF
>TRBJ2-7|many|TRBV6-1|TRBD1|14
TGTGCCAGCGGGAGGACAGGGAGCTCCTACGAGCAGTACTTC
CASGRTGSSYEQYF